These T cell receptor beta chains were read from a single sample in a study of technical replicates of blood from a handful of donors. The protocol was immunoSEQ multiplex PCR, while the TCRdb copy is restricted to in-frame clones and leaves out a portion. The sample records 50,000 to 80,000 clones, roughly 90% being singletons. Sequencing input: PBMCs. These receptors came from a human donor in good health. Some clones in this sample may be carry-over from other donors' samples. Each CDR3 is given with its conserved first and last residue.

TRBJ2-7	15	TRBV5-1	CASSLSGTGVYEQYF
TRBJ1-1	14	TRBV9	CASSVQGSGTEAFF
TRBJ2-7	15	TRBV4-2	CASSRRQDTSYEQYF
TRBJ1-4	13	TRBV6-5	CASSSGSHEKLFF
TRBJ1-1	12	TRBV6-5	CATRAPDTEAFF
TRBJ1-6	15	TRBV5-1	CASSLDPGAASPLHF
TRBJ2-3	18	TRBV19	CASSRRTGTSGVADTQYF
TRBJ2-1	19	TRBV11-2	CASSPHYSPTGGSYNEQFF
TRBJ1-2	13	TRBV5-1	CASSSPMGGGYTF
TRBJ2-3	17	TRBV9	CASIFSRDIRLADTQYF
TRBJ2-6	14	TRBV19	CASSEGQGPNVLTF
TRBJ2-2	15	TRBV4-3	CASSQDRGVTGELFF
TRBJ2-1	15	TRBV5-1	CASSLGDRGINEQFF
TRBJ2-3	15	TRBV10-3	CAINHSGGPTDTQYF
TRBJ2-5	11	TRBV7-8	CASSSSGTEYF
TRBJ2-7	12	TRBV19	CASSIKGNEQYF
TRBJ1-4	15	TRBV15	CATSSRQGTNEKLFF
TRBJ2-7	13	TRBV5-4	CASSWDSQEEQYF
TRBJ2-1	17	TRBV5-1	CASSLVPSGGRYNEQFF
TRBJ1-6	17	TRBV7-2	CASSQGTGAFYNSPLHF
TRBJ2-7	16	TRBV7-6	CASSLGAGAASYEQYF
TRBJ2-3	15	TRBV29-1	CSVEVLAGWVDTQYF
TRBJ2-3	15	TRBV5-1	CASSPKRVSTDTQYF
TRBJ2-2	16	TRBV10-3	CAISQLTSKSPGELFF
TRBJ1-6	14	TRBV15	CATSRDESLSPLHF
TRBJ1-1	16	TRBV27	CASRPDMLGAWTEAFF
TRBJ1-4	15	TRBV7-6	CASSFTTGVDEKLFF
TRBJ2-1	19	TRBV4-2	CASSQDWGLAGGAYNEQFF
TRBJ2-6	16	TRBV4-3	CASSQDSETGANVLTF
TRBJ2-1	16	TRBV5-1	CASSLEVAGRGDEQFF
TRBJ2-3	13	TRBV2	CASSRDKTDTQYF